This entry describes one T cell receptor beta chain. Its antigen remains unidentified. The sample comes from a study of cytomegalovirus exposure and HLA in healthy donors. Findings and caveats of the study: The number of N-insertions in an Asian-associated ancestry cluster was reportedly below the roughly 620-donor mean in a later analysis. Many donors carried some public TCRs, although rarity characterized most TCR sequences.

PCR involved 60 Vbeta and 13 Jbeta primers. Profiled with immunoSEQ multiplex PCR; TCRdb holds only in-frame clones, not every one. The repertoire consists of around 110,000 clones, with around 83% occurring once and the leading ten covering roughly 20%. The J segment lost 2 bases and the V segment lost 5 bases, leaving 8 bases of the junction unmatched. CDR1 and CDR2 (germline): LNHDA, SQIVND (reference sequence). The length of the CDR3 is 16 residues. This chain connects TRBV19 to TRBJ2-7; 11 nucleotides line up with TRBD2. The sequenced sample consisted of PBMCs. The sequence was collected from a man aged 25 to 40 in good health and CMV-seropositive. CDR3 DNA sequence: TGTGCCAGTAGTCCTAGGACTAGCGGGCGAACCTACGAGCAGTACGTC. Translating it yields CASSPRTSGRTYEQYV.